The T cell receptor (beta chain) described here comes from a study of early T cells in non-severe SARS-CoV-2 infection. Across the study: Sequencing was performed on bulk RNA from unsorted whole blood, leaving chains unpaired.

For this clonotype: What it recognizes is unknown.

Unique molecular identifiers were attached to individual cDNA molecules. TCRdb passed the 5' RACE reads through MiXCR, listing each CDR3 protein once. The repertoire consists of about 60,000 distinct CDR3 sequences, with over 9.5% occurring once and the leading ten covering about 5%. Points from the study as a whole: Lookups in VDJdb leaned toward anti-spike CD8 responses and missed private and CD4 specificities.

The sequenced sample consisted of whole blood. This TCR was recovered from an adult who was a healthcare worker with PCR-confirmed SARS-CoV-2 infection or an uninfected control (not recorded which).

Written as DNA, the CDR3 is TGCGCCAGCAATGTAGCGGGAGGCGATGAGCAGTTCTTC. It specifies CASNVAGGDEQFF. The chain couples TRBV10-1 to TRBJ2-1, with 10 bases fitting TRBD2. V was pared by 7 bases and J by 8 bases, with 5 bases of the junction left unmatched. Germline loops: CDR1 WNHNN, CDR2 SYGVQD (reference sequence). The CDR3 covers 13 residues.